Presented here are 13 T cell receptor beta chains from one specimen sequenced in a study of shared clonotypes between healthy human individuals (TCRdb year 2020). Library creation used the immunoSEQ multiplex PCR assay. TCRdb carries this immuneACCESS record with in-frame sequences only. Its versions omit some clonotypes, under half of them owing to an unresolved V gene in the studies checked, with the rest unexplained. In all, the sample holds over 2 million clones, and 85% to 95% of those were seen once. The ten largest clones capture around 0.4% of the sample. Sequenced input: naive CD4+ T cells from PBMCs. The cell subset or site label on this specimen signifies: CD45RA+ positively selected. Receptors originate from a young man in good health. Some clones in this sample may be carry-over from other donors' samples.

The gene calls are TRBV29-1 and TRBJ2-7; maybe TRBD1 (5 bases). Between the trimmed V and J ends, which lost 4 bases and 3 bases, there was a span of 13 bases. There are 13 residues in the CDR3. The germline V gene has CDR1 SQVTM and CDR2 ANQGSEA. CDR3 amino acids: CSVGSVTGYEQYF. For the CDR3, the DNA is TGCAGCGTTGGATCTGTAACAGGCTACGAGCAGTACTTC.

CDR3 nucleotide sequence: TGCGCCAGCAGTCACGGGGTATACCAGCCCCAGCATTTT. It encodes CASSHGVYQPQHF. This sequence joins TRBV4-3 and TRBJ1-5; no definite D call. Germline CDR1 LGHNA, CDR2 YSLEER. The V and J ends lost 6 bases and 7 bases respectively, with 13 bases between them. This CDR3 is built from 13 residues.

V is TRBV2 and J is TRBJ2-5; the match to TRBD2 covers 8 bases. V was clipped by 1 base and J by 5 bases; unmatched bases: 9. CDR1 is SNHLY and CDR2 is FYNNEI in the germline V gene. The CDR3 loop spans 16 amino acids. The CDR3 reads CASSEEWSGSGETQYF. The CDR3 coding sequence is TGTGCCAGCAGTGAAGAGTGGAGCGGGAGTGGGGAGACCCAGTACTTC.

The chain couples TRBV5-1 to TRBJ2-1, with TRBD1 matching over 9 bases. Trimming removed 4 bases from V and 7 bases from J; junction bases left unmatched: 9. Germline V gene lookup returns CDR1 SGHRS and CDR2 YFSETQ. The CDR3 extends over 15 amino acids. The CDR3 loop reads CASSNTQGAVNEQFF. The CDR3 bases are TGCGCCAGCAGCAACACACAGGGGGCGGTTAATGAGCAGTTCTTC.

The rearrangement joins TRBV2 to TRBJ2-7, with 9 bases lining up with TRBD1. The CDR3 has 13 amino acids. Germline-derived CDR1 and CDR2 are SNHLY and FYNNEI. The V and J ends lost 6 bases and 7 bases, in that order; junction bases with no gene match: 7. CDR3 sequence: CASSRDREGEQYF. The CDR3 DNA follows: TGTGCCAGCAGCCGGGACAGGGAAGGGGAGCAGTACTTC.

Details on this clone: This sample includes further DNA sequences coding for the same CDR3. This chain uses TRBV5-1 with TRBJ2-7; 9 bases align to TRBD2. This CDR3 comprises 15 residues. After removal of 0 bases from V and 2 bases from J, the junction contained 3 bases not matched to a gene. From germline, CDR1 is SGHRS and CDR2 YFSETQ. In DNA, the CDR3 is TGCGCCAGCAGCTTGGGTCTAGCGGGGACCTACGAGCAGTACTTC. It codes for CASSLGLAGTYEQYF.

The genes are TRBV29-1 and TRBJ1-2; TRBD1 is a possible D gene (6 bases). Trimming pared 6 bases from V and 4 bases from J, leaving 18 bases between. The CDR3 loop spans 14 amino acids. Germline V gene data show CDR1 as SQVTM and CDR2 as ANQGSEA. The CDR3 nucleotides read TGCAGCGTGAAACAGGGAGCAGCGTCCTATGGCTACACCTTC. The encoded protein is CSVKQGAASYGYTF. Supplemented by reference TRBV29-1 and TRBJ1-2, the full variable domain reads SAVISQKPSRDICQRGTSLTIQCQVDSQVTMMFWYRQQPGQSLTLIATANQGSEATYESGFVIDKFPISRPNLTFSTLTVSNMSPEDSSIYLCSVKQGAASYGYTFGSGTRLTVV.

This chain links TRBV7-2 with TRBJ1-2; no reliable D call. The CDR3 sequence is 14 residues long. The V gene's germline CDR1 is SGHTA and CDR2 FQGNSA. V dropped 1 base and J dropped 4 bases, with 10 bases sitting between them. CDR3 sequence reads: CASSLVPLSYGYTF. The DNA of the CDR3 is TGTGCCAGCAGCTTAGTCCCGCTAAGCTATGGCTACACCTTC. The entire variable domain, with the rest obtained from reference TRBV7-2 and TRBJ1-2, is as follows: GAGVSQSPSNKVTEKGKDVELRCDPISGHTALYWYRQSLGQGLEFLIYFQGNSAPDKSGLPSDRFSAERTGGSVSTLTIQRTQQEDSAVYLCASSLVPLSYGYTFGSGTRLTVV.

The gene calls are TRBV6-6 and TRBJ2-1; D may be TRBD1 (5 bases). Germline V gives CDR1 MNHNY, CDR2 SVGAGI (reference sequence). This CDR3 has 16 residues. Trimming shortened V by 4 bases and J by 5 bases, and 18 bases separated the two germline ends. In DNA form, the CDR3 reads TGTGCCAGCAGTTTTCAAAGGGGCACTTTGAACAATGAGCAGTTCTTC. Translated, it gives CASSFQRGTLNNEQFF.

As DNA, the CDR3 is TGCGCCAGCAGCTACCGAACGGGACAAGGGGCAGATACGCAGTATTTT. It specifies CASSYRTGQGADTQYF. V usage is TRBV4-3 and J usage is TRBJ2-3, with a weak D call TRBD1 (6 bases). Per germline, CDR1 LGHNA and CDR2 YSLEER. This CDR3 contains 16 residues. Trimming left V 5 bases short and J 4 bases short, with 19 bases between.

The V gene is TRBV25-1, the J gene TRBJ2-6; D may be TRBD2 (7 bases). The CDR3 is 18 amino acids. V dropped 2 bases and J dropped 0 bases, with 14 bases sitting between them. CDR1 is MGHDK and CDR2 is SYGVNS in the germline V gene. As DNA, the CDR3 is TGTGCCAGCAGTGAAGGGGGGGCCCGCAGCTCTGGGGCCAACGTCCTGACTTTC. It encodes CASSEGGARSSGANVLTF. The full variable domain, rest sourced from reference TRBV25-1 and TRBJ2-6, is EADIYQTPRYLVIGTGKKITLECSQTMGHDKMYWYQQDPGMELHLIHYSYGVNSTEKGDLSSESTVSRIRTEHFPLTLESARPSHTSQYLCASSEGGARSSGANVLTFGAGSRLTVL.

V and J are TRBV5-1 and TRBJ1-1, with a possible D match to TRBD1 (5 bases). The CDR3 consists of 16 residues. Trimming removed 1 base at V and 1 base at J, with 14 bases between. Germline loops: CDR1 SGHRS, CDR2 YFSETQ. The CDR3 bases are TGCGCCAGCAGCTTGAGAGGGGTTCGTGGGAACACTGAAGCTTTCTTT. Protein: CASSLRGVRGNTEAFF. Based on the CDR3 plus reference TRBV5-1 and TRBJ1-1, the full variable domain is KAGVTQTPRYLIKTRGQQVTLSCSPISGHRSVSWYQQTPGQGLQFLFEYFSETQRNKGNFPGRFSGRQFSNSRSEMNVSTLELGDSALYLCASSLRGVRGNTEAFFGQGTRLTVV.

The chain employs TRBV4-3 and TRBJ1-5; perhaps TRBD1 as D (5 bases). The ends were cut back, 0 bases at V and 9 bases at J, with 15 bases in the middle. The germline V gene encodes CDR1 LGHNA and CDR2 YSLEER. The CDR3 is 15 residues long. Here the CDR3 DNA reads TGCGCCAGCAGCCAAGAAAGGCAGGGTGGTTGGCCCCAGCATTTT. It yields the protein CASSQERQGGWPQHF.